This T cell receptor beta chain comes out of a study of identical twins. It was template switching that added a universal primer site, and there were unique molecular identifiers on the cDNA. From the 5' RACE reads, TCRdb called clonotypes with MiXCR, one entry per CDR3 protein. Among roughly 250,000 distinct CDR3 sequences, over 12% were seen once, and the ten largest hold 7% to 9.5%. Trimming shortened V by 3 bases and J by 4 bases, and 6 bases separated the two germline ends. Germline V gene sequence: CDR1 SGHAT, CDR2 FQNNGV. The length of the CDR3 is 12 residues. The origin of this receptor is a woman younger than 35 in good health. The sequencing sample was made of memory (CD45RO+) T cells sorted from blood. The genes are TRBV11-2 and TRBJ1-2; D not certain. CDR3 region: CASSFWPYGYTF. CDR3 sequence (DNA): TGTGCCAGCAGCTTTTGGCCCTATGGCTACACCTTC.